This T cell receptor (beta chain) was identified in a study of naive and memory T cell subsets. Findings and limits, study-wide: Over 95% of naive TCR sequences appeared only once after error correction, unlike memory subsets.

Both TRBC1 and TRBC2 were covered by a beta constant-region primer of two equimolar oligonucleotides. The ligated cDNA underwent four PCR rounds using SP2 and nested alpha and beta constant-region primers. The cDNA 3' end received a ligated single-stranded oligonucleotide carrying the SP2 primer and a 12-nucleotide UMI. Via MiXCR, TCRdb re-called the UMI-ligation and nested PCR reads, giving one row per CDR3 protein. The repertoire holds over 100,000 distinct CDR3 sequences, roughly 36% seen once, with 0.9% in the top ten. Four subsets defined by CD45RA and CD27 were sorted after CD3, CD4, CD8 and live/dead staining. The CDR3 spans 17 residues. The ends lost 6 bases at V and 2 bases at J; junction bases unmatched: 11. The germline V gene has CDR1 LGHNT and CDR2 FRNRAP. Worth noting for this clonotype: Its antigen remains unidentified.

V and J are TRBV12-5 and TRBJ2-2, with TRBD1 matching 8 bases. Sequencing input: central memory CD4+ T cells from blood. This receptor was obtained from a human donor in good health. The DNA for the CDR3 is TGTGCTAGTGGATATGACAGGGGCCCTTCCAACACCGGGGAGCTGTTTTTT. Translating gives CASGYDRGPSNTGELFF.